This TCR beta chain is from a study of T cell responses to AZD1222 COVID-19 vaccine. Whole-study results and caveats: Spike-specific TCR repertoires showed rising breadth and depth after two AZD1222 doses. Repertoire samples came only from after the peak T cell response. Clonal diversity was possibly underestimated, and white British individuals and females predominated among donors.

The germline V gene has CDR1 MNHEY and CDR2 SMNVEV (reference sequence). This CDR3 contains 13 residues. The V end lost 0 bases, the J end lost 5 bases, and 4 bases lay between the germline ends. As concerns this clone: Its antigen remains unknown.

Here immunoSEQ multiplex PCR was the method, and the copy in TCRdb shows in-frame clones only, minus some. The data hold about 210,000 clones, with approximately 94% observed a single time. This TCR was recovered from an adult who received the MenACWY meningococcal vaccine as a control. The input for sequencing was peripheral blood, taken 28 days after the second dose of the MenACWY control vaccine. The J gene is TRBJ2-2, the V gene TRBV27; D gene ambiguous. CDR3 region: CASSLSITGELFF. As DNA, the CDR3 is TGTGCCAGCAGTTTATCAATTACCGGGGAGCTGTTTTTT.